Shown below are 27 T cell receptor beta chains from a single sample sequenced in a study of T cell responses to AZD1222 COVID-19 vaccine. Using immunoSEQ multiplex PCR, the repertoire was profiled, and TCRdb retains in-frame clones only, with some absent. The sample shows about 160,000 clones, roughly nine tenths of them seen only once. The source material was peripheral blood, sampled on day 0 of AZD1222 vaccination. The receptors shown here come from an adult in good health.

V gene TRBV19 combines with J gene TRBJ2-2; D is possibly TRBD1 (6 bases). The CDR3 has 17 residues. Trimming left V 4 bases short and J 2 bases short, with 17 bases between. Germline loops: CDR1 LNHDA, CDR2 SQIVND (reference sequence). This CDR3 reads CASSTPTGIENTGELFF. The DNA of the CDR3 is TGTGCCAGTAGTACGCCAACAGGGATTGAAAACACCGGGGAGCTGTTTTTT.

This rearrangement joins TRBV7-9 to TRBJ2-2; 13 nucleotides match TRBD2. The CDR3 totals 18 residues. V shed 7 bases and J 0 bases; nucleotides not matched to a gene: 8. Germline CDR1 SEHNR, CDR2 FQNEAQ (reference sequence). The CDR3 protein is CASKGTSGALTNTGELFF. In nucleotides, the CDR3 is TGTGCCAGCAAAGGGACTAGCGGGGCACTTACGAACACCGGGGAGCTGTTTTTT.

This chain links TRBV24-1 with TRBJ2-1; D unresolved. Per the germline V gene, CDR1 is KGHDR and CDR2 is SFDVKD. V was clipped by 1 base and J by 8 bases, with 11 bases between them. This CDR3 spans 14 amino acids. The CDR3 spells CATSDFPDWDEQFF. In DNA, the CDR3 is TGTGCCACCAGTGATTTCCCCGACTGGGATGAGCAGTTCTTC.

This chain joins TRBV7-2 and TRBJ1-1, with no clear D. CDR1 is SGHTA, CDR2 FQGNSA, per germline. Trimming removed 1 base at V and 11 bases at J, with 17 bases between. This CDR3 is 14 amino acids long. The CDR3: CASSLDLNTGVAFF. DNA of the CDR3: TGTGCCAGCAGCTTAGACCTCAACACTGGGGTTGCTTTCTTT.

The chain carries TRBV30 and TRBJ2-7; D remains unclear. This CDR3 has 13 amino acids. The ends were cut back, 5 bases at V and 3 bases at J, with 14 bases in the middle. Per the germline V gene, CDR1 is GTSNPN and CDR2 is SVGIG (reference sequence). CDR3 nucleotide sequence: TGTGCCTGGGCCTCAGGTGGCGGCTACGAGCAGTACTTC. The encoded protein is CAWASGGGYEQYF.

This clone was detected once. The rearrangement joins TRBV4-3 to TRBJ2-7, with 7 nucleotides matching TRBD1. V lost 4 bases and J lost 4; bases outside the gene matches: 10. Germline CDR1 reads LGHNA; CDR2 reads YSLEER. The CDR3 runs to 15 residues. The CDR3 DNA is TGCGCCAGCAGCCTATCATCACAGGGGATATACGAGCAGTACTTC. This translates into CASSLSSQGIYEQYF.

Written as DNA, the CDR3 is TGTGCCAGCAGCCGCGGGTACCGGGAGACCCAGTACTTC. It encodes CASSRGYRETQYF. This sequence joins TRBV7-3 and TRBJ2-5; possibly TRBD2 for D (5 bases). This CDR3 has 13 residues. Per germline, CDR1 SGHTA and CDR2 FQGTGA. Trimming removed 5 bases from V and 5 bases from J, with 12 bases in between.

The chain joins TRBV27 to TRBJ1-1, with D possibly TRBD1 on 6 matching bases. The CDR3 sequence is 11 residues long. Per the germline V gene, CDR1 is MNHEY and CDR2 is SMNVEV (reference sequence). The DNA for the CDR3 is TGTGAGGGGGATCGGGACACTGAAGCTTTCTTT. This codes for CEGDRDTEAFF.

V gene TRBV3-1 (or the pseudogene TRBV3-2) combines with J gene TRBJ2-7, with 11 bases identical to TRBD2. Germline-derived CDR1 and CDR2 are LGHDT and YNNKEL (reference sequence). The CDR3 has 15 amino acids. With 4 bases clipped from V and 2 bases from J, the junction kept 4 bases outside the gene matches. DNA of the CDR3: TGTGCCAGCAGCCCGGGACTAGCGGCTCCCTACGAGCAGTACTTC. It specifies CASSPGLAAPYEQYF.

The chain employs TRBV5-1 and TRBJ2-5; D call uncertain. The CDR3 spans 13 residues. Per germline, CDR1 SGHRS and CDR2 YFSETQ. Trimming stripped 0 bases from V and 3 bases from J, with 6 bases between. CDR3 bases: TGCGCCAGCAGCTTGGGTGGGGAAGAGACCCAGTACTTC. Translation gives CASSLGGEETQYF.

This chain uses TRBV19 with TRBJ2-7; 9 bases fit TRBD1. The CDR3 is 16 amino acids. The V segment lost 4 bases and the J segment 3 bases; nucleotides outside the gene matches: 10. The germline gives CDR1 LNHDA, CDR2 SQIVND (reference sequence). DNA for the CDR3: TGTGCCAGTAGTACTTCGGGACAGGGTATTTTCTACGAGCAGTACTTC. It encodes CASSTSGQGIFYEQYF.

This chain joins TRBV19 and TRBJ2-7, with 11 bases that match TRBD1. The CDR3 contains 13 residues. Germline lookup yields CDR1 LNHDA and CDR2 SQIVND (reference sequence). V was clipped by 8 bases and J by 4 bases; unmatched bases: 4. The CDR3: CASAGTGGYEQYF. The CDR3, as DNA: TGTGCCAGTGCCGGGACAGGGGGGTACGAGCAGTACTTC.

This chain connects TRBV24-1 to TRBJ1-2; D is ambiguous. Germline CDR1 reads KGHDR; CDR2 reads SFDVKD. The CDR3 consists of 16 residues. With 6 bases removed from V and 5 bases from J, the gap between germline ends came to 21 bases. CDR3 DNA sequence: TGTGCCACCAGTCCCTCCCGGCAGCCGGATCTTTATGGCTACACCTTC. Protein sequence: CATSPSRQPDLYGYTF.

By proportion, this clone is medium-sized. V usage is TRBV7-9 and J usage is TRBJ2-7; TRBD1 matches at 7 bases. J gave up 2 bases and V 1 base, and 2 bases lay outside the gene matches. In germline, CDR1 is SEHNR, CDR2 FQNEAQ (reference sequence). The CDR3 sequence is 14 residues long. The CDR3 DNA follows: TGTGCCAGCAGCTTAGGGGGACAGACCTACGAGCAGTACTTC. Protein product: CASSLGGQTYEQYF.

The genes are TRBV30 and TRBJ1-5; D not resolved. The germline V gene has CDR1 GTSNPN and CDR2 SVGIG (reference sequence). The CDR3 consists of 14 residues. V was pared by 2 bases and J by 5 bases, with 13 bases between. The CDR3 coding sequence is TGTGCCTGGAGTTCCCTAGTCTTCGATCAGCCCCAGCATTTT. Its translation: CAWSSLVFDQPQHF. Complete variable domain (other parts from reference TRBV30 and TRBJ1-5): SQTIHQWPATLVQPVGSPLSLECTVEGTSNPNLYWYRQAAGRGLQLLFYSVGIGQISSEVPQNLSASRPQDRQFILSSKKLLLSDSGFYLCAWSSLVFDQPQHFGDGTRLSIL.

The chain employs TRBV12-3 or TRBV12-4 and TRBJ2-5; D unclear. The CDR3 is 13 residues long. Trimming pared 3 bases from V and 2 bases from J, leaving 7 bases between. The CDR3 loop is CASSFDRQETQYF. The CDR3 bases are TGTGCCAGCAGTTTTGACCGTCAAGAGACCCAGTACTTC.

V usage is TRBV5-1 and J usage is TRBJ2-1; D is ambiguous. This CDR3 is 16 amino acids long. Germline V gene sequence: CDR1 SGHRS, CDR2 YFSETQ. Between the trimmed V and J ends, which lost 0 bases and 0 bases, there was a span of 10 bases. In DNA form, the CDR3 reads TGCGCCAGCAGCTTGGGAGGCGGAAGCTCCTACAATGAGCAGTTCTTC. Encoded protein: CASSLGGGSSYNEQFF.

This chain connects TRBV27 to TRBJ2-7; TRBD1 aligns across 7 bases. Germline CDR1 and CDR2: MNHEY and SMNVEV (reference sequence). This CDR3 is 15 amino acids long. V was pared by 4 bases and J by 0 bases, with 6 bases of the junction left unmatched. The CDR3 sequence: CASSSGGLSSYEQYF. As DNA, the CDR3 is TGTGCCAGCAGTTCAGGGGGTCTTAGCTCCTACGAGCAGTACTTC.

There are a few counts of this clone. The chain combines TRBV28 with TRBJ1-4; D gene unclear. There are 15 residues in the CDR3. Trimming took off 6 bases at V and 5 bases at J, with 16 bases between the two ends. CDR1 MDHEN and CDR2 SYDVKM come from the germline V gene. CDR3 DNA sequence: TGTGCCAGCAGCCGACCCCCTGTAAGGAATGAAAAACTGTTTTTT. Translating it yields CASSRPPVRNEKLFF.

DNA of the CDR3: TGTGCCAGCATCCTCAGGGATTCTAACAATGAGCAGTTCTTC. Its protein product is CASILRDSNNEQFF. The chain is built from TRBV7-8 and TRBJ2-1; possible D gene TRBD1, 5 bases. This CDR3 comprises 14 residues. V was clipped by 7 bases and J by 5 bases, with 15 bases between them. The V gene's germline CDR1 is SGHVS and CDR2 FQNEAQ. Using reference TRBV7-8 and TRBJ2-1 for the parts outside the CDR3, the full variable domain is GAGVSQSPRYKVAKRGQDVALRCDPISGHVSLFWYQQALGQGPEFLTYFQNEAQLDKSGLPSDRFFAERPEGSVSTLKIQRTQQEDSAVYLCASILRDSNNEQFFGPGTRLTVL.

The chain uses TRBV28 and TRBJ1-3, with D perhaps TRBD1 (6 bases). The CDR3 loop spans 13 amino acids. The V end lost 7 bases, the J end lost 4 bases, and 11 bases lay between the germline ends. Germline CDR1 reads MDHEN; CDR2 reads SYDVKM. The CDR3 is CASKQGLGNTIYF. The CDR3 nucleotides read TGTGCCAGCAAACAGGGTCTCGGAAACACCATATATTTT.

CDR3 amino acids: CSARGRETQYF. As DNA, the CDR3 is TGCAGTGCTCGAGGGCGGGAGACCCAGTACTTC. The genes are TRBV20-1 and TRBJ2-5; D might be TRBD2 (5 bases). V was trimmed by 5 bases and J by 5 bases, leaving 9 bases between them. Germline-derived CDR1 and CDR2 are DFQATT and SNEGSKA (reference sequence). This CDR3 spans 11 amino acids.

The genes are TRBV27 and TRBJ1-5; TRBD1 matches 10 bases. Per the germline V gene, CDR1 is MNHEY and CDR2 is SMNVEV (reference sequence). The CDR3 length is 19 residues. The V and J ends lost 7 bases and 1 base, in that order; junction bases with no gene match: 16. CDR3: CASKLTGTGEVWSNQPQHF. DNA of the CDR3: TGTGCCAGCAAACTAACCGGGACAGGGGAGGTATGGAGCAATCAGCCCCAGCATTTT.

The CDR3 nucleotides are TGTGCCAGCAGTGAGGAGTCCCAGGATGGCTACACCTTC. Its translation is CASSEESQDGYTF. The genes are TRBV2 and TRBJ1-2, with D unclear. The CDR3 consists of 13 residues. Germline assignment: CDR1 SNHLY and CDR2 FYNNEI. V lost 3 bases to trimming and J lost 6 bases, with 11 bases between them.

The V call is TRBV6-2 or TRBV6-3, the J call TRBJ1-2; TRBD1 aligns across 7 bases. The germline V gene encodes CDR1 MNHEY and CDR2 SVGEGT. The length of the CDR3 is 15 residues. V lost 4 bases to trimming and J lost 7 bases; unmatched junction nucleotides: 12. CDR3 region: CASSFHSTGMGGYTF. The CDR3 DNA reads TGTGCCAGCAGTTTCCACTCGACAGGGATGGGTGGCTACACCTTC.

This clone was seen just once. The chain joins TRBV10-3 to TRBJ2-1; D possibly matches TRBD1 or TRBD2 (5 bases each). There are 15 residues in the CDR3. The V and J ends lost 4 bases and 10 bases respectively, with 20 bases between them. Per the germline V gene, CDR1 is ENHRY and CDR2 is SYGVKD. In DNA form, the CDR3 reads TGTGCCATCAGTGGCACCGGGACCACTTCCGGGGAGCAGTTCTTC. This encodes CAISGTGTTSGEQFF.

This rearrangement joins TRBV12-5 to TRBJ2-3; 10 nucleotides align to TRBD2. The trim removed 1 base at V and 1 base at J, leaving 2 bases unmatched. CDR1 LGHNT and CDR2 FRNRAP come from the germline V gene. This CDR3 contains 16 residues. This chain's CDR3 is CASGLGTSGRTDTQYF. In DNA, the CDR3 is TGTGCTAGTGGTTTGGGGACTAGCGGACGCACAGATACGCAGTATTTT.